This TCR beta chain was captured in a study of cytomegalovirus exposure and HLA in healthy donors. Study conclusions and caveats: As was reported, the classifier diagnosed cytomegalovirus status with high specificity and sensitivity. According to the study, 150 to 200 TCR beta chains were cytomegalovirus-associated.

Germline lookup yields CDR1 LNHNV and CDR2 YYDKDF (reference sequence). V was shortened by 3 bases and J by 4 bases, with 9 bases between the two germline ends. CDR3 length: 13 amino acids. Details on this clone: Its antigen is unidentified.

The donors, nominally healthy at sampling, likely had unrecorded immune exposures. This PCR relied on a set of 60 Vbeta primers and 13 Jbeta primers. The table came from immunoSEQ multiplex PCR; TCRdb's copy has only in-frame clones and leaves some out. Here the sample spans 110,000 to 150,000 clones, 70% to 85% being singletons. The chain recombines TRBV15 with TRBJ1-1; D call uncertain. The sequencing input was PBMCs. This sequence was found in a male donor in good health and CMV-seronegative. The CDR3 reads CATSRETGTEAFF. The CDR3 nucleotides read TGTGCCACCAGCAGGGAAACGGGCACTGAAGCTTTCTTT.